This T cell receptor (beta chain) emerged from a study of Tregs in tolerant kidney transplant recipients. Overall study: Sorting of CD4+CD25+CD127- cells followed approximately 3-day belatacept mixed lymphocyte reactions, sometimes with approximately five-day graft donor restimulation. Study-wide results and limits: Biological reproducibility was not directly addressed in this study.

As regards this clone: The target antigen is unknown.

V lost 3 bases and J 3 bases, leaving 14 bases between the germline ends. This CDR3 is 14 amino acids long. Germline-derived CDR1 and CDR2 are GTSNPN and SVGIG (reference sequence). Some clones are missing from TCRdb's copy, which holds only in-frame ones; the method was immunoSEQ multiplex PCR. This table holds more than 25,000 clones, 65% to 85% found once. The chain is built from TRBV30 and TRBJ1-2; D unclear. The sequenced material came from Tregs from blood cultured with allogeneic cells. The TCR originated in a human donor in good health. The CDR3 protein is CAWRPAGPHYGYTF. The CDR3 DNA sequence: TGTGCCTGGAGGCCGGCGGGCCCCCACTATGGCTACACCTTC. The whole variable domain, remainder taken from reference TRBV30 and TRBJ1-2, is SQTIHQWPATLVQPVGSPLSLECTVEGTSNPNLYWYRQAAGRGLQLLFYSVGIGQISSEVPQNLSASRPQDRQFILSSKKLLLSDSGFYLCAWRPAGPHYGYTFGSGTRLTVV.